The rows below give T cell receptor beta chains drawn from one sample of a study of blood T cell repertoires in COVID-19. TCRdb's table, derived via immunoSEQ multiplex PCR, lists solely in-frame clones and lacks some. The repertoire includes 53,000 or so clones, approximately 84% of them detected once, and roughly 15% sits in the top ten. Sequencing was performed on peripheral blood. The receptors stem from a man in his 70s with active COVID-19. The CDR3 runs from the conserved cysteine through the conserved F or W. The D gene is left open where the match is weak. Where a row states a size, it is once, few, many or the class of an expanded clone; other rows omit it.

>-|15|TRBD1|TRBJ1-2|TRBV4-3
CASSRVPGQGDGYTF
TGCGCCAGCAGCCGAGTGCCGGGACAGGGGGATGGCTACACCTTC
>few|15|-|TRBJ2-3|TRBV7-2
CASSLGQANTDTQYF
TGTGCCAGCAGCTTAGGGCAGGCTAACACAGATACGCAGTATTTT
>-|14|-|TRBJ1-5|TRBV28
CASSFAGEYQPQHF
TGTGCCAGCAGTTTTGCCGGGGAATATCAGCCCCAGCATTTT
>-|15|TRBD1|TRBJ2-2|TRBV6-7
CAAQTGQGNTGELFF
TGTGCCGCCCAAACGGGACAGGGGAACACCGGGGAGCTGTTTTTT
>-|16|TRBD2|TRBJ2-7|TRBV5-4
CASSLALLAGVGEQYF
TGTGCCAGCAGCTTAGCTTTACTAGCGGGAGTAGGCGAGCAGTACTTC
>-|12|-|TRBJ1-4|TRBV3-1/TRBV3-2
CASSQEGRKLFF
TGTGCCAGCAGCCAAGAGGGGCGAAAACTGTTTTTT
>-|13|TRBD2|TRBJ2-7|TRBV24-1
CATRGTSKGEQYF
TGTGCCACCAGAGGGACTAGCAAGGGCGAGCAGTACTTC
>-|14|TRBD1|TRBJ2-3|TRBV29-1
CSVEKGQGGDTQYF
TGCAGCGTTGAGAAGGGACAGGGAGGGGATACGCAGTATTTT
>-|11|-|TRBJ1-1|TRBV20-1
CSAGEAEVAFF
TGCAGTGCTGGCGAAGCCGAGGTAGCTTTCTTT
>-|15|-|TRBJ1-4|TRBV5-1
CASSLGQFPNEKLFF
TGCGCCAGCAGCTTGGGACAGTTCCCTAATGAAAAACTGTTTTTT
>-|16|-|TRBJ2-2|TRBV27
CASSLFGGLVTGELFF
TGTGCCAGCAGTTTATTTGGGGGACTTGTCACCGGGGAGCTGTTTTTT
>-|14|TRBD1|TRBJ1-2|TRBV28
CASSKTGFGYGYTF
TGTGCCAGCAGTAAGACAGGGTTCGGCTATGGCTACACCTTC
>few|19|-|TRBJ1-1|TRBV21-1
CASSKELSQGAPQNTEAFF
TGTGCCAGCAGCAAAGAATTAAGCCAGGGGGCTCCCCAGAACACTGAAGCTTTCTTT
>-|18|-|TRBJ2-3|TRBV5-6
CASSLRPERWAGTDTQYF
TGTGCCAGCAGCTTGAGACCTGAACGGTGGGCAGGCACAGATACGCAGTATTTT
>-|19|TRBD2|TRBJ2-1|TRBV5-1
CASSFPASGRSSSYNEQFF
TGCGCCAGCAGCTTTCCGGCTAGCGGGAGGTCGAGCTCCTACAATGAGCAGTTCTTC
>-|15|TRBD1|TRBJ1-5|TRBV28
CASSGTGNSNQPQHF
TGTGCCAGCAGTGGGACAGGGAATAGCAATCAGCCCCAGCATTTT
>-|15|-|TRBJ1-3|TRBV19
CASSPGRSSGNTIYF
TGTGCCAGTAGTCCCGGGAGATCCTCTGGAAACACCATATATTTT
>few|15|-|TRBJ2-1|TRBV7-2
CASSFSGASEDEQFF
TGTGCCAGCAGCTTTAGCGGAGCGAGTGAAGATGAGCAGTTCTTC
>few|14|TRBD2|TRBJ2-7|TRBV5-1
CASSFRTSAYEQYF
TGCGCCAGCAGCTTCAGGACTAGCGCATACGAGCAGTACTTC
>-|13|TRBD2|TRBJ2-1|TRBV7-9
CASSRTSSDEQFF
TGTGCCAGCAGCCGGACTAGTTCCGATGAGCAGTTCTTC
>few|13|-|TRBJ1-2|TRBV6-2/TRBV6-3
CASSLLQNYGYTF
TGTGCCAGCAGTTTATTACAGAACTATGGCTACACCTTC
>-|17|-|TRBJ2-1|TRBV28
CASSLPSWDRGAGGQFF
TGTGCCAGCAGTTTACCGTCTTGGGACAGGGGAGCGGGGGGGCAGTTCTTC
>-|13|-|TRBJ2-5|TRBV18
CASSPSYKETQYF
TGTGCCAGCTCACCGTCCTATAAAGAGACCCAGTACTTC